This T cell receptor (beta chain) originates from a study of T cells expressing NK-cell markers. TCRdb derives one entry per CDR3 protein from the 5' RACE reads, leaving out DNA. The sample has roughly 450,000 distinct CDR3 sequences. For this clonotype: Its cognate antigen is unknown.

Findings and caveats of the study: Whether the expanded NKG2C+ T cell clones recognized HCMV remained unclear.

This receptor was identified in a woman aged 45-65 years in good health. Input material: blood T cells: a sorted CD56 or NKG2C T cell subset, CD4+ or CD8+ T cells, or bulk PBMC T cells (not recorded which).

The chain's CDR3 is CASSPPGGATYNEQFF. The rearrangement uses TRBV18 and TRBJ2-1; the TCRdb call, TRBD2, lacks DNA for checking. Germline values: CDR1 KGHSH, CDR2 LQKENI. This CDR3 comprises 16 residues.